Below are 25 T cell receptor beta chains sequenced from a single sample in a study of blood T cell repertoires in COVID-19. The assay was immunoSEQ multiplex PCR, and TCRdb's table has in-frame clones only and misses some. This sample has 200,000 or so clones, with roughly 87% found just once. The sequencing input was PBMCs or T cells enriched from blood (not recorded which). The origin of the receptors is a young man in a cohort exposed to, infected with or recovered from COVID-19 (not recorded which).

This chain joins TRBV6-5 and TRBJ2-7, with 10 bases aligning to TRBD2. CDR1 and CDR2 (germline): MNHEY, SVGAGI. This CDR3 spans 16 amino acids. The V gene end was trimmed by 2 bases and the J gene end by 4 bases; junction bases not matched to a gene: 8. The CDR3 region is CASSYGSGLAKYEQYF. The CDR3 region has the DNA TGTGCCAGCAGTTACGGGTCGGGACTAGCGAAATACGAGCAGTACTTC.

The rearrangement joins TRBV27 to TRBJ1-1, with a tentative D call TRBD1 (6 bases). Trimming removed 6 bases at V and 2 bases at J, with 13 bases between. The CDR3 length is 14 residues. The germline V gene has CDR1 MNHEY and CDR2 SMNVEV (reference sequence). CDR3 residues: CASSDLGGNTEAFF. The CDR3 DNA reads TGTGCCAGCAGCGACCTAGGGGGAAACACTGAAGCTTTCTTT.

This chain joins TRBV19 and TRBJ2-3; TRBD1 matches at 9 bases. The length of the CDR3 is 16 residues. Germline V gives CDR1 LNHDA, CDR2 SQIVND (reference sequence). J gave up 0 bases and V 6 bases, and 7 bases lay outside the gene matches. This CDR3 is CASSHPGTGSTDTQYF. As DNA, the CDR3 is TGTGCCAGTAGCCATCCCGGGACAGGGAGCACAGATACGCAGTATTTT.

This chain joins TRBV18 and TRBJ2-7; D possibly corresponds to TRBD2 (5 bases). The CDR3 covers 15 residues. The germline V gene encodes CDR1 KGHSH and CDR2 LQKENI. Trimming removed 3 bases at V and 0 bases at J, with 12 bases between. CDR3 residues: CASSPLPGSSYEQYF. CDR3 DNA: TGTGCCAGCTCACCTTTGCCTGGGAGCTCCTACGAGCAGTACTTC.

This clone was seen once. The chain employs TRBV25-1 and TRBJ2-1, with D maybe TRBD1 (5 bases). This CDR3 has 14 amino acids. From germline, CDR1 is MGHDK and CDR2 SYGVNS. V was trimmed by 8 bases and J by 2 bases, leaving 13 bases between them. CDR3 in amino acids: CASGASKTYNEQFF. In DNA form, the CDR3 reads TGTGCCAGCGGGGCATCGAAGACCTACAATGAGCAGTTCTTC.

The chain links TRBV5-1 to TRBJ2-5, with 15 bases aligning to TRBD2. Germline CDR1 is SGHRS and CDR2 is YFSETQ. The CDR3 totals 17 residues. Trimming at V came to 4 bases and at J to 5 bases, leaving 9 bases not matched to a gene. CDR3 sequence reads: CASSPGLAGGPWETQYF. The CDR3 DNA is TGCGCCAGCAGCCCCGGACTAGCGGGAGGGCCCTGGGAGACCCAGTACTTC. The whole variable domain, remainder taken from reference TRBV5-1 and TRBJ2-5, is KAGVTQTPRYLIKTRGQQVTLSCSPISGHRSVSWYQQTPGQGLQFLFEYFSETQRNKGNFPGRFSGRQFSNSRSEMNVSTLELGDSALYLCASSPGLAGGPWETQYFGPGTRLLVL.

The chain couples TRBV7-6 to TRBJ1-6, with D hard to call. Germline assignment: CDR1 SGHVS and CDR2 FNYEAQ. This CDR3 is 14 amino acids long. The V and J ends lost 2 bases and 8 bases respectively, with 10 bases between them. CDR3 protein: CASSLRHGHSPLHF. The CDR3, as DNA: TGTGCCAGCAGCTTACGACACGGCCATTCACCCCTCCACTTT.

V is TRBV18 and J is TRBJ2-4; weak D call: TRBD2 (5 bases). The germline gives CDR1 KGHSH, CDR2 LQKENI. The germline V and J ends were trimmed by 3 bases and 0 bases, with 15 bases remaining between them. CDR3 length equals 17 residues. This CDR3 is CASSPGWADLAKNIQYF. DNA of the CDR3: TGTGCCAGCTCACCCGGTTGGGCGGACTTAGCCAAAAACATTCAGTACTTC.

The chain combines TRBV11-2 with TRBJ1-1; the D is unclear. The CDR3 contains 13 residues. The V end lost 1 base, the J end lost 1 base, and 4 bases lay between the germline ends. Germline V lookup: CDR1 SGHAT, CDR2 FQNNGV. The CDR3 protein is CASSLGQNTEAFF. CDR3 DNA: TGTGCCAGCAGCTTAGGGCAGAACACTGAAGCTTTCTTT.

This rearrangement joins TRBV11-2 to TRBJ2-1; 9 nucleotides line up with TRBD2. CDR1 is SGHAT and CDR2 is FQNNGV in the germline V gene. The CDR3 sequence is 15 residues long. V lost 5 bases and J lost 7; bases outside the gene matches: 9. CDR3 coding DNA: TGTGCCAGCAGCCTTAGGACTAGCGCGACGAATGAGCAGTTCTTC. It translates to CASSLRTSATNEQFF.

The chain has TRBV28 and TRBJ2-1, with 8 nucleotides matching TRBD2. Germline-derived CDR1 and CDR2 are MDHEN and SYDVKM. The length of the CDR3 is 15 residues. Unmatched junction bases numbered 4, after V lost 5 bases and J lost 1 base. The CDR3 loop is CASSAGTSSYNEQFF. The DNA for the CDR3 is TGTGCCAGCAGTGCCGGGACTAGTTCCTACAATGAGCAGTTCTTC.

V gene TRBV6-5 combines with J gene TRBJ2-2; TRBD2 matches at 10 bases. Germline-derived CDR1 and CDR2 are MNHEY and SVGAGI. This CDR3 has 15 amino acids. The V segment lost 6 bases and the J segment 11 bases; nucleotides outside the gene matches: 12. CDR3 in amino acids: CASSPGLANYHELFF. CDR3 DNA sequence: TGTGCCAGCAGCCCGGGACTAGCGAATTACCATGAGCTGTTTTTT.

V is TRBV19 and J is TRBJ2-7; D unclear. Germline CDR1 reads LNHDA; CDR2 reads SQIVND (reference sequence). Trimming shortened V by 1 base and J by 3 bases, and 10 bases separated the two germline ends. The CDR3 is 14 amino acids. This CDR3 reads CASSIGWANYEQYF. The CDR3 DNA reads as TGTGCCAGTAGTATAGGATGGGCCAACTACGAGCAGTACTTC.

The rearrangement joins TRBV14 to TRBJ1-6; D is uncertain. The germline CDR1 and CDR2 sequences are SGHDN and FVKESK. The CDR3 runs to 13 residues. Trimming shortened V by 4 bases and J by 8 bases, and 9 bases separated the two germline ends. The CDR3 here is CASSPRGYSPLHF. In DNA form, the CDR3 reads TGTGCCAGCAGCCCCCGAGGTTATTCACCCCTCCACTTT.

The rearrangement links TRBV11-2 to TRBJ1-2; 9 positions agree with TRBD1. The CDR3 extends over 17 amino acids. V lost 5 bases and J lost 8; bases outside the gene matches: 18. Germline values: CDR1 SGHAT, CDR2 FQNNGV. DNA for the CDR3: TGTGCCAGCAGCCCCTCCGATTCCAAACAGGGGGCGCGGGGCTACACCTTC. It translates to CASSPSDSKQGARGYTF.

This chain links TRBV10-1 with TRBJ2-1; 11 nucleotides align to TRBD2. Per the germline V gene, CDR1 is WNHNN and CDR2 is SYGVQD (reference sequence). The CDR3 is made up of 16 amino acids. The J segment lost 7 bases and the V segment lost 7 bases, leaving 12 bases of the junction unmatched. The CDR3 DNA follows: TGCGCCAGCACTAGGGTCACTAGCGGGAGAGGAAATGAGCAGTTCTTC. This sequence encodes CASTRVTSGRGNEQFF.

V gene TRBV11-2 combines with J gene TRBJ2-1; 8 nucleotides match TRBD1. The CDR3 has 17 amino acids. The V segment lost 8 bases and the J segment 7 bases; nucleotides outside the gene matches: 19. Germline V lookup: CDR1 SGHAT, CDR2 FQNNGV. CDR3 loop: CASALPSAGGAMNEQFF. The CDR3 DNA follows: TGTGCCAGCGCCCTCCCCTCCGCAGGGGGCGCGATGAATGAGCAGTTCTTC.

This clone was recorded a few times. The V and J genes are TRBV18 and TRBJ2-2; 8 bases align to TRBD2. V shed 3 bases and J 5 bases; nucleotides not matched to a gene: 14. In germline, CDR1 is KGHSH, CDR2 LQKENI. This CDR3 spans 18 amino acids. CDR3 amino acids: CASSPDSWEAGVTGELFF. CDR3 DNA sequence: TGTGCCAGCTCACCCGACTCGTGGGAAGCGGGAGTAACCGGGGAGCTGTTTTTT.

This clone was picked up a small number of times. The chain employs TRBV2 and TRBJ2-5, with D possibly matching TRBD1 (6 bases). The CDR3 is made up of 14 amino acids. From germline, CDR1 is SNHLY and CDR2 FYNNEI. V shed 3 bases and J shed 5 bases, with 13 bases lying between them. In DNA form, the CDR3 reads TGTGCCAGCAGTGAGGACAGCTCCGTGGAGACCCAGTACTTC. Translated: CASSEDSSVETQYF.

This chain links TRBV10-1 with TRBJ2-1; 8 bases map to TRBD2. Germline CDR1 and CDR2: WNHNN and SYGVQD (reference sequence). Losses at the gene ends were 8 bases for V and 4 bases for J; bases not matched to a gene: 7. The CDR3 length is 14 residues. CDR3 coding DNA: TGCGCCAGCCAGGTAGTAGCGGGGTACAATGAGCAGTTCTTC. Translated, it gives CASQVVAGYNEQFF.

On this clone: Distinct nucleotide sequences in the sample also encode this CDR3. The chain is built from TRBV18 and TRBJ1-5, with D uncertain. Trimming took off 0 bases at V and 4 bases at J, with 7 bases between the two ends. CDR1 is KGHSH and CDR2 is LQKENI in the germline V gene. The CDR3 is made up of 14 amino acids. The CDR3 DNA follows: TGTGCCAGCTCACCACCCGGGAGTAATCAGCCCCAGCATTTT. The encoded protein is CASSPPGSNQPQHF.

This chain connects TRBV28 to TRBJ2-2, with TRBD1 matching 9 bases. Per germline, CDR1 MDHEN and CDR2 SYDVKM. The ends lost 5 bases at V and 4 bases at J; junction bases unmatched: 5. The CDR3 runs 15 residues. The CDR3 nucleotides are TGTGCCAGCAGTACACAGGGGGCAGGCACCGGGGAGCTGTTTTTT. Translating it yields CASSTQGAGTGELFF.

This chain's CDR3 is CASSLSAYSPLHF. CDR3 nucleotides: TGTGCCAGCAGTTTATCGGCTTATTCACCCCTCCACTTT. The chain uses TRBV27 and TRBJ1-6; D is uncertain. The CDR3 length is 13 residues. V lost 0 bases to trimming and J lost 8 bases, with 5 bases between them. Per germline, CDR1 MNHEY and CDR2 SMNVEV (reference sequence).

V and J are TRBV10-3 and TRBJ2-5, with TRBD2 matching 11 bases. Germline CDR1 is ENHRY and CDR2 is SYGVKD. The V gene end was trimmed by 10 bases and the J gene end by 2 bases; junction bases not matched to a gene: 9. The CDR3 has 15 amino acids. The DNA of the CDR3 is TGTGCCACCCAGGGACTAGCGGCAACACAAGAGACCCAGTACTTC. This gives the protein CATQGLAATQETQYF.

The chain recombines TRBV29-1 with TRBJ2-1, with D unclear. The germline gives CDR1 SQVTM, CDR2 ANQGSEA. Trimming took off 7 bases at V and 4 bases at J, with 5 bases between the two ends. This CDR3 is built from 10 residues. CDR3: CSASYNEQFF. DNA of the CDR3: TGCAGCGCTTCGTACAATGAGCAGTTCTTC.